This T cell receptor beta chain was captured by sequencing in a study of T cells after yellow fever vaccination. TCRdb fed the 5' RACE reads into MiXCR, producing one record per CDR3 protein. This sample has about 330,000 distinct CDR3 sequences, with roughly 7.5% found just once. Study conclusions and caveats: Contamination of FACS-sorted repertoires by abundant clonotypes from the bulk population could occur.

Ten or more counts support this clonotype. Its antigen is currently unknown. CDR3 length equals 15 residues. Trimming removed 0 bases at V and 7 bases at J, with 11 bases between. Germline V gives CDR1 SGHRS, CDR2 YFSETQ. The chain is built from TRBV5-1 and TRBJ1-6; perhaps TRBD1 as D (5 bases). The sample consisted of PBMCs, taken more than 40 days after the first yellow fever vaccination. This TCR came from a man in his late teens or twenties who received the YFV17D yellow fever vaccine. The CDR3 protein is CASSLAPGGNSPLHF. The CDR3 DNA reads as TGCGCCAGCAGCTTGGCCCCGGGGGGGAATTCACCCCTCCACTTT.